A single sample gave rise to the 29 T cell receptor beta chains below, sequenced in a study of OX40 agonist ivuxolimab in advanced cancers. Sequencing was performed with immunoSEQ multiplex PCR; in TCRdb, only in-frame clones are kept and a portion is missing. The table shows 65,000 to 80,000 clones, with approximately 86% occurring only once. The sequencing used CD4+ or CD8+ T cells sorted from blood, collected in a trial of the OX40 agonist ivuxolimab. The source is an adult with an advanced solid tumor such as melanoma, head and neck, liver or kidney cancer.

The chain uses TRBV7-2 and TRBJ2-7; 12 bases align to TRBD2. After removal of 3 bases from V and 5 bases from J, the junction contained 8 bases not matched to a gene. The CDR3 spans 16 residues. CDR1 is SGHTA, CDR2 FQGNSA, per germline. CDR3 residues: CASSFLLAGGYDEQYF. The CDR3 DNA is TGTGCCAGCAGCTTCCTACTAGCGGGGGGCTATGACGAGCAGTACTTC.

The chain joins TRBV7-9 to TRBJ2-1; 8 nucleotides agree with TRBD1. Trimming cost V 2 bases and J 5 bases; bases outside gene matches: 5. Germline lookup yields CDR1 SEHNR and CDR2 FQNEAQ (reference sequence). The CDR3 is made up of 15 amino acids. This chain's CDR3 is CASSLMGQVNNEQFF. CDR3 DNA: TGTGCCAGCAGCTTAATGGGACAGGTTAACAATGAGCAGTTCTTC. Drawing the rest from reference TRBV7-9 and TRBJ2-1, the complete variable domain is DTGVSQNPRHKITKRGQNVTFRCDPISEHNRLYWYRQTLGQGPEFLTYFQNEAQLEKSRLLSDRFSAERPKGSFSTLEIQRTEQGDSAMYLCASSLMGQVNNEQFFGPGTRLTVL.

The rearrangement joins TRBV9 to TRBJ2-3, with TRBD2 matching 9 bases. Germline CDR1 reads SGDLS; CDR2 reads YYNGEE. The ends lost 0 bases at V and 3 bases at J; junction bases unmatched: 5. The CDR3 is 16 residues long. The CDR3 DNA reads TGTGCCAGCAGCGTAGCGGAGCGGGGGGTTACAGATACGCAGTATTTT. This gives the protein CASSVAERGVTDTQYF.

The rearrangement joins TRBV5-1 to TRBJ2-1, with 7 bases lining up with TRBD2. With V trimmed by 4 bases and J by 7 bases, 5 bases remained unmatched. The CDR3 spans 13 residues. Germline loops: CDR1 SGHRS, CDR2 YFSETQ. CDR3 sequence reads: CASSETSANEQFF. The CDR3 DNA is TGCGCCAGCAGCGAAACTAGCGCTAATGAGCAGTTCTTC.

This chain uses TRBV7-3 with TRBJ2-6; D remains ambiguous. CDR3 size: 16 residues. The V gene's germline CDR1 is SGHTA and CDR2 FQGTGA. Trimming stripped 1 base from V and 2 bases from J, with 9 bases between. The CDR3 DNA is TGTGCCAGCAGCTTAAGGTCTGGTACTGGGGCCAACGTCCTGACTTTC. Residues: CASSLRSGTGANVLTF.

This chain links TRBV14 with TRBJ1-1; D gene unclear. Germline V gene lookup returns CDR1 SGHDN and CDR2 FVKESK. V lost 0 bases to trimming and J lost 0 bases, with 11 bases between them. This CDR3 comprises 16 residues. The DNA of the CDR3 is TGTGCCAGCAGCCAAGATGGTGAGGGCGTGAACACTGAAGCTTTCTTT. Amino acid sequence: CASSQDGEGVNTEAFF.

This clone has only a few counts. The J gene is TRBJ2-1, the V gene TRBV14; 7 nucleotides agree with TRBD1. The CDR3 length is 15 residues. The V segment lost 3 bases and the J segment 1 base; nucleotides outside the gene matches: 3. Germline CDR1 reads SGHDN; CDR2 reads FVKESK. CDR3 region: CASSQTGFSYNEQFF. Written as DNA, the CDR3 is TGTGCCAGCAGCCAGACAGGGTTTTCCTACAATGAGCAGTTCTTC.

The gene calls are TRBV4-3 and TRBJ2-5; weak D call: TRBD2 (5 bases). V lost 1 base and J lost 5, with 23 bases in between. The length of the CDR3 is 18 residues. The germline gives CDR1 LGHNA, CDR2 YSLEER. CDR3 residues: CASSQALTGVGEAETQYF. CDR3 bases: TGCGCCAGCAGCCAAGCTCTAACCGGGGTAGGCGAGGCGGAGACCCAGTACTTC.

This chain connects TRBV5-1 to TRBJ1-6; TRBD1 is a possible D gene (6 bases). V lost 0 bases and J 8 bases, leaving 12 bases between the germline ends. The CDR3 runs to 15 residues. CDR1 is SGHRS and CDR2 is YFSETQ in the germline V gene. CDR3 sequence reads: CASSLAADSYSPLHF. As DNA, the CDR3 is TGCGCCAGCAGCTTGGCCGCGGACAGCTATTCACCCCTCCACTTT. The complete variable domain, with remaining parts taken from reference TRBV5-1 and TRBJ1-6, reads KAGVTQTPRYLIKTRGQQVTLSCSPISGHRSVSWYQQTPGQGLQFLFEYFSETQRNKGNFPGRFSGRQFSNSRSEMNVSTLELGDSALYLCASSLAADSYSPLHFGNGTRLTVT.

This clone was observed a few times. Additional DNA sequences in this sample encode the identical CDR3. V gene TRBV18 combines with J gene TRBJ2-7; 9 bases are a match to TRBD1. The length of the CDR3 is 14 residues. Trimming removed 4 bases from V and 1 base from J; junction bases left unmatched: 2. The germline V gene encodes CDR1 KGHSH and CDR2 LQKENI. CDR3 in DNA: TGTGCCAGCTCACGACAGGGGGGGTCCTACGAGCAGTACTTC. The encoded protein is CASSRQGGSYEQYF.

This chain joins TRBV28 and TRBJ1-4; 9 positions match TRBD1. This CDR3 has 15 residues. The ends lost 4 bases at V and 3 bases at J; junction bases unmatched: 3. In germline, CDR1 is MDHEN, CDR2 SYDVKM. The CDR3 region has the DNA TGTGCCAGCAGTTCACGGACAGGGGCTAATGAAAAACTGTTTTTT. Translated: CASSSRTGANEKLFF. Based on the CDR3 plus reference TRBV28 and TRBJ1-4, the full variable domain is DVKVTQSSRYLVKRTGEKVFLECVQDMDHENMFWYRQDPGLGLRLIYFSYDVKMKEKGDIPEGYSVSREKKERFSLILESASTNQTSMYLCASSSRTGANEKLFFGSGTQLSVL.

The chain combines TRBV5-1 with TRBJ1-2; D is unclear. CDR1 is SGHRS, CDR2 YFSETQ, per germline. The CDR3 extends over 15 amino acids. V dropped 0 bases and J dropped 7 bases, with 16 bases sitting between them. Here the CDR3 DNA reads TGCGCCAGCAGCTTGGACAGCACGACTGCTGGTGGCTACACCTTC. Protein product: CASSLDSTTAGGYTF.

The chain combines TRBV29-1 with TRBJ2-1, with D tentatively TRBD1 (5 bases). Per germline, CDR1 SQVTM and CDR2 ANQGSEA. The CDR3 sequence is 12 residues long. V gave up 6 bases and J gave up 8 bases, with 14 bases separating them. The CDR3 reads CSVGIGADEQFF. The CDR3 DNA reads TGCAGCGTCGGAATAGGGGCGGATGAGCAGTTCTTC.

This clone was observed a few times. The junction shows a germline mismatch at one end, possibly a read error. The chain recombines TRBV7-9 with TRBJ1-1, with 7 bases identical to TRBD1. Per germline, CDR1 SEHNR and CDR2 FQNEAQ (reference sequence). The CDR3 loop spans 9 amino acids. The CDR3 spells CASSEGTVF. The DNA of the CDR3 is TGTGCCAGCAGCGAAGGGACAGTCTTT.

J is TRBJ2-1 and V is TRBV5-4; D is undetermined. This CDR3 region has 14 residues. Germline-derived CDR1 and CDR2 are SGHNT and YYREEE (reference sequence). The V gene lost 0 bases and the J gene lost 2 bases, with 6 bases spanning the gap. CDR3 region: CASSLDWAYNEQFF. CDR3 coding DNA: TGTGCCAGCAGCTTGGACTGGGCCTACAATGAGCAGTTCTTC.

The chain is built from TRBV27 and TRBJ1-5; D uncertain. The CDR3 is 13 amino acids. Trimming left V 8 bases short and J 1 base short, with 9 bases between. Germline-derived CDR1 and CDR2 are MNHEY and SMNVEV (reference sequence). The CDR3 protein is CASGEESNQPQHF. CDR3 coding DNA: TGTGCCAGCGGTGAGGAAAGCAATCAGCCCCAGCATTTT.

The gene calls are TRBV6-1 and TRBJ2-2; D is undetermined. Trimming cost V 2 bases and J 1 base, with 11 bases left between them. CDR3 size: 16 residues. Germline loops: CDR1 MNHNS, CDR2 SASEGT. The CDR3 loop reads CASSERGGWNTGELFF. The CDR3 DNA follows: TGTGCCAGCAGTGAAAGAGGCGGATGGAACACCGGGGAGCTGTTTTTT.

The CDR3 is CASSLGPPGGRRELFF. The CDR3 region has the DNA TGTGCCAGCAGCTTAGGGCCCCCCGGTGGAAGGAGGGAGCTGTTTTTT. The chain is built from TRBV11-3 and TRBJ2-2; D ambiguous. CDR1 SGHNT and CDR2 YENEEA come from the germline V gene. The CDR3 covers 16 residues. Deletions cut 1 base from V and 9 bases from J, with 18 bases between.

The rearrangement joins TRBV7-2 to TRBJ2-6, with D unresolved. Trimming stripped 2 bases from V and 1 base from J, with 6 bases between. CDR1 and CDR2 from the germline V gene are SGHTA and FQGNSA. The CDR3 has 15 amino acids. The DNA of the CDR3 is TGTGCCAGCAGCTTATCGCAGTCTGGGGCCAACGTCCTGACTTTC. Its translation: CASSLSQSGANVLTF.

This chain joins TRBV2 and TRBJ2-1; D gene ambiguous. V gave up 4 bases and J gave up 13 bases, with 11 bases separating them. CDR3 size: 11 residues. From germline, CDR1 is SNHLY and CDR2 FYNNEI. The CDR3 region has the DNA TGTGCCAGCAGTGCGTCCGGGCCCCAGTTCTTC. Translating gives CASSASGPQFF.

V is TRBV21-1 and J is TRBJ1-5; no DNA check was done on the table's D call, TRBD1. TRBV21-1 is deemed a pseudogene. The CDR3 covers 14 residues. This CDR3 is CASSKTGGNQPQHF. The DNA of the CDR3 is TGTGCCAGCAGCAAGACAGGGGGCAATCAGCCCCAGCATTTT.

In this sample, this clone turned up a few times. CDR3: CASSEGAGYTF. The CDR3 nucleotides are TGTGCCAGCAGTGAAGGGGCTGGCTACACCTTC. The chain carries TRBV11-2 and TRBJ1-2, with a possible D match to TRBD1 (5 bases). V dropped 6 bases and J dropped 7 bases, with 9 bases sitting between them. Germline CDR1 SGHAT, CDR2 FQNNGV. The CDR3 is 11 amino acids.

J is TRBJ1-1 and V is TRBV6-1, with 7 bases fitting TRBD1. CDR1 MNHNS and CDR2 SASEGT come from the germline V gene. The CDR3 spans 13 residues. Germline trimming cut 4 bases from V and 6 bases from J; bases unmatched to any gene: 5. The CDR3 DNA reads as TGTGCCAGCAGTGGGGGTACAGGGGCTGAAGCTTTCTTT. Amino acid sequence: CASSGGTGAEAFF.

The chain recombines TRBV21-1 with TRBJ1-2. TRBV21-1 is reported as a pseudogene. CDR3 length equals 14 residues. The CDR3 loop is CASSKGAGNYGYTF. The DNA of the CDR3 is TGTGCCAGCAGCAAAGGTGCCGGTAACTATGGCTACACCTTC.

J is TRBJ1-5 and V is TRBV6-1; D is unclear. Looked up from germline, CDR1 is MNHNS and CDR2 is SASEGT. CDR3 length equals 12 residues. Trimming shortened V by 6 bases and J by 7 bases, and 10 bases separated the two germline ends. The CDR3 DNA follows: TGTGCCAGCAGCGAATATCGACAGCCCCAGCATTTT. Translation: CASSEYRQPQHF.

This clone appeared a single time. The gene calls are TRBV9 and TRBJ2-3; no definite D call. This CDR3 has 14 amino acids. The V and J ends lost 1 base and 5 bases respectively, with 11 bases between them. Per germline, CDR1 SGDLS and CDR2 YYNGEE. CDR3 protein: CASSVFPQGDTQYF. CDR3 in DNA: TGTGCCAGCAGCGTATTCCCCCAAGGAGATACGCAGTATTTT. The entire variable domain, with the rest obtained from reference TRBV9 and TRBJ2-3, is as follows: DSGVTQTPKHLITATGQRVTLRCSPRSGDLSVYWYQQSLDQGLQFLIQYYNGEERAKGNILERFSAQQFPDLHSELNLSSLELGDSALYFCASSVFPQGDTQYFGPGTRLTVL.

This chain links TRBV4-2 with TRBJ1-5, with no clear D. Germline CDR1 reads LGHNA; CDR2 reads YNFKEQ. V was pared by 5 bases and J by 5 bases, with 10 bases between. The CDR3 loop spans 13 amino acids. The CDR3 loop is CASSASRDQPQHF. The CDR3 nucleotides are TGTGCCAGCAGCGCCTCACGAGATCAGCCCCAGCATTTT.

The chain joins TRBV11-2 to TRBJ1-5; 9 nucleotides line up with TRBD1. Germline CDR1 SGHAT, CDR2 FQNNGV. The CDR3 spans 15 residues. Germline trimming cut 1 base from V and 2 bases from J; bases unmatched to any gene: 0. CDR3 nucleotides: TGTGCCAGCAGCTTAGGGACAGGGGGCAATCAGCCCCAGCATTTT. This codes for CASSLGTGGNQPQHF. Full variable domain (outside the CDR3, taken from reference TRBV11-2 and TRBJ1-5): EAGVAQSPRYKIIEKRQSVAFWCNPISGHATLYWYQQILGQGPKLLIQFQNNGVVDDSQLPKDRFSAERLKGVDSTLKIQPAKLEDSAVYLCASSLGTGGNQPQHFGDGTRLSIL.

This clone was observed a single time. This chain uses TRBV11-2 with TRBJ2-7, with D perhaps TRBD1 (5 bases). The germline V gene encodes CDR1 SGHAT and CDR2 FQNNGV. The V end lost 2 bases, the J end lost 2 bases, and 13 bases lay between the germline ends. This CDR3 contains 15 residues. CDR3 protein: CASSLNDGATYEQYF. For the CDR3, the DNA is TGTGCCAGCAGCTTAAACGATGGGGCAACCTACGAGCAGTACTTC.